This entry lists 31 T cell receptor beta chains sequenced from one sample in a study of radiotherapy plus CTLA-4 blockade in lung cancer. Data came from immunoSEQ multiplex PCR; TCRdb stores just in-frame clones and leaves some out. The sample carries tens of thousands of clones, approximately 80% recorded once. The sample here was peripheral blood, taken from a patient treated with radiotherapy plus ipilimumab. Every receptor here comes from a human donor with non-small cell lung cancer who had a complete response to radiotherapy plus ipilimumab.

J is TRBJ2-7 and V is TRBV13; 7 nucleotides agree with TRBD1. Germline V gene sequence: CDR1 PRHDT, CDR2 FYEKMQ (reference sequence). With 7 bases clipped from V and 0 bases from J, the junction kept 6 bases outside the gene matches. This CDR3 contains 14 residues. The CDR3 sequence: CASTETGSSYEQYF. Here the CDR3 DNA reads TGTGCCAGCACGGAGACAGGGAGCTCCTACGAGCAGTACTTC.

The rearrangement links TRBV5-4 to TRBJ2-5, with D perhaps matching TRBD1 (8 bases). Trimming removed 5 bases from V and 4 bases from J, with 24 bases in between. Germline assignment: CDR1 SGHNT and CDR2 YYREEE (reference sequence). This CDR3 region has 17 residues. The CDR3 region is CASRRTRGETGVETQYF. The CDR3 DNA is TGTGCCAGCAGACGAACTCGGGGGGAGACAGGGGTAGAGACCCAGTACTTC.

The chain recombines TRBV6-5 with TRBJ2-3, with D unclear. V was pared by 0 bases and J by 5 bases, with 6 bases between. Germline V lookup: CDR1 MNHEY, CDR2 SVGAGI. This CDR3 region has 13 residues. CDR3 protein: CASSYSLRDTQYF. DNA of the CDR3: TGTGCCAGCAGTTACTCGCTGAGAGATACGCAGTATTTT.

V usage is TRBV10-1 and J usage is TRBJ2-5; possibly TRBD2 for D (6 bases). The CDR3 runs 13 residues. Per the germline V gene, CDR1 is WNHNN and CDR2 is SYGVQD (reference sequence). Trimming removed 2 bases at V and 3 bases at J, with 7 bases between. Here the CDR3 reads CASSEGTEETQYF. CDR3 nucleotides: TGCGCCAGCAGTGAGGGGACTGAAGAGACCCAGTACTTC.

This chain connects TRBV28 to TRBJ2-7; D ambiguous. The CDR3 runs to 12 residues. Between the trimmed V and J ends, which lost 7 bases and 2 bases, there was a span of 9 bases. Germline lookup yields CDR1 MDHEN and CDR2 SYDVKM. The chain's CDR3 is CASTGSPYEQYV. CDR3 coding DNA: TGTGCCAGCACGGGCAGCCCCTACGAGCAGTACGTC.

The chain employs TRBV6-5 and TRBJ2-2; possible D gene TRBD2, 5 bases. CDR1 and CDR2 from the germline V gene are MNHEY and SVGAGI. Trimming shortened V by 8 bases and J by 2 bases, and 12 bases separated the two germline ends. CDR3 length: 14 residues. Here the CDR3 reads CASALRGNTGELFF. The CDR3 region has the DNA TGTGCCAGCGCCCTTCGGGGTAACACCGGGGAGCTGTTTTTT.

In nucleotides, the CDR3 is TGTGCCAGCAGTTTTCTAGCCCAGGACCCGAGAAACCGAAATGAGCAGTTCTTC. Protein product: CASSFLAQDPRNRNEQFF. The chain links TRBV27 to TRBJ2-1, with a tentative D call TRBD2 (5 bases). Germline-derived CDR1 and CDR2 are MNHEY and SMNVEV (reference sequence). The V gene lost 3 bases and the J gene lost 7 bases, with 25 bases spanning the gap. The CDR3 is 18 residues long.

The CDR3 DNA sequence: TGTGCCAGCCGGGACAGGGCAAACACTGAAGCTTTCTTT. This gives the protein CASRDRANTEAFF. The J gene is TRBJ1-1, the V gene TRBV19, with TRBD1 identical over 9 bases. CDR1 is LNHDA and CDR2 is SQIVND in the germline V gene (reference sequence). The V gene end was trimmed by 9 bases and the J gene end by 2 bases; junction bases not matched to a gene: 4. This CDR3 is 13 amino acids long.

The chain uses TRBV5-1 and TRBJ2-3; TRBD1 aligns across 7 bases. The CDR3 spans 14 residues. After removal of 2 bases from V and 1 base from J, the junction contained 1 base not matched to a gene. Germline CDR1 is SGHRS and CDR2 is YFSETQ. The CDR3 protein is CASSFGQGTDTQYF. The CDR3, as DNA: TGCGCCAGCAGCTTTGGACAGGGCACAGATACGCAGTATTTT.

This sequence joins TRBV18 and TRBJ1-2, with D tentatively TRBD1 (5 bases). The CDR3 totals 14 residues. From germline, CDR1 is KGHSH and CDR2 LQKENI. Trimming pared 6 bases from V and 0 bases from J, leaving 11 bases between. The CDR3 is CASSPGLSNYGYTF. The CDR3 bases are TGTGCCAGCTCCCCGGGACTGTCTAACTATGGCTACACCTTC.

The V call is TRBV30, the J call TRBJ1-6; possible D gene TRBD1, 5 bases. This CDR3 region has 13 residues. Trimming cost V 4 bases and J 4 bases, with 8 bases left between them. The germline CDR1 and CDR2 sequences are GTSNPN and SVGIG (reference sequence). CDR3 in amino acids: CAWNGGYNSPLHF. DNA for the CDR3: TGTGCCTGGAACGGGGGATATAATTCACCCCTCCACTTT.

About this clone: Other DNA sequences in this sample translate to the same CDR3. CDR3 bases: TGTGCCAGCAGCTTAGGAGGACTAGCGGGATACAATGAGCAGTTCTTC. It translates to CASSLGGLAGYNEQFF. The chain recombines TRBV7-2 with TRBJ2-1; TRBD2 matches 12 bases. V lost 1 base and J lost 4; bases outside the gene matches: 2. The CDR3 consists of 16 residues. Germline V lookup: CDR1 SGHTA, CDR2 FQGNSA.

This clone showed up just a few times. The rearrangement uses TRBV6-6 and TRBJ2-7; 11 nucleotides match TRBD1. The CDR3 runs 14 residues. J lost 3 bases, V lost 6 bases, and 4 bases had no gene match. Germline CDR1 and CDR2: MNHNY and SVGAGI (reference sequence). Here the CDR3 DNA reads TGTGCCAGCAGAACCGGGACAGGGGGCTACGAGCAGTACTTC. Encoded protein: CASRTGTGGYEQYF.

V and J are TRBV5-4 and TRBJ2-2, with no clear D. Trimming took 6 bases from V and 1 from J, leaving 7 bases between them. The CDR3 is 13 amino acids. CDR1 and CDR2 from the germline V gene are SGHNT and YYREEE (reference sequence). CDR3 sequence (DNA): TGTGCCAGCACGGGCCAGAACACCGGGGAGCTGTTTTTT. It translates to CASTGQNTGELFF. Filled out from reference TRBV5-4 and TRBJ2-2, the complete variable domain reads ETGVTQSPTHLIKTRGQQVTLRCSSQSGHNTVSWYQQALGQGPQFIFQYYREEENGRGNFPPRFSGLQFPNYSSELNVNALELDDSALYLCASTGQNTGELFFGEGSRLTVL.

The chain couples TRBV7-8 to TRBJ1-2; D perhaps matches TRBD1 (6 bases). The germline V and J ends were trimmed by 5 bases and 0 bases, with 16 bases remaining between them. CDR3 size: 16 residues. In germline, CDR1 is SGHVS, CDR2 FQNEAQ. The CDR3 DNA is TGTGCCAGCAGCCCCTACAGGGCAGATGCTAACTATGGCTACACCTTC. Protein: CASSPYRADANYGYTF.

This clone was recorded a few times. The V call is TRBV18, the J call TRBJ1-1; D is possibly TRBD1 (5 bases). The germline gives CDR1 KGHSH, CDR2 LQKENI. The CDR3 covers 16 residues. V was pared by 2 bases and J by 3 bases, with 16 bases between. The CDR3 loop is CASSPDSLRGYTEAFF. In DNA form, the CDR3 reads TGTGCCAGCTCACCAGACTCCCTTAGGGGTTACACTGAAGCTTTCTTT.

The rearrangement uses TRBV6-5 and TRBJ2-7, with D perhaps matching TRBD2 (6 bases). The germline V and J ends were trimmed by 0 bases and 2 bases, with 14 bases remaining between them. The germline gives CDR1 MNHEY, CDR2 SVGAGI. The CDR3 covers 16 residues. In nucleotides, the CDR3 is TGTGCCAGCAGTTACTCGAAAGGTGCTAGCGCCTACGAGCAGTACGTC. Residues: CASSYSKGASAYEQYV.

This chain uses TRBV7-2 with TRBJ2-7; D is unclear. Trimming removed 2 bases at V and 3 bases at J, with 2 bases between. The CDR3 is 11 amino acids. Germline assignment: CDR1 SGHTA and CDR2 FQGNSA. The CDR3: CASSLNYEQYF. The CDR3 DNA reads as TGTGCCAGCAGCTTAAACTACGAGCAGTACTTC.

The rearrangement uses TRBV6-5 and TRBJ1-2; maybe TRBD1 (5 bases). Trimming cost V 0 bases and J 8 bases, with 10 bases left between them. Germline-derived CDR1 and CDR2 are MNHEY and SVGAGI. The length of the CDR3 is 13 residues. Written as DNA, the CDR3 is TGTGCCAGCAGTTACTCGACTGGGGACGGCTACACCTTC. It is translated as CASSYSTGDGYTF.

This clone came up once. One junction end does not reproduce the germline sequence, and a read error may be involved. CDR3 sequence reads: CASSLAHRYEQYF. The CDR3 DNA follows: TGTGCTAGCAGCTTAGCTCACCGGTACGAGCAGTACTTC. The rearrangement joins TRBV7-7 to TRBJ2-7; D remains unclear. This CDR3 is built from 13 residues. Looked up from germline, CDR1 is SSHAT and CDR2 is FNYEAQ (reference sequence). Complete variable domain (other parts from reference TRBV7-7 and TRBJ2-7): GAGVSQSPRYKVTKRGQDVTLRCDPISSHATLYWYQQALGQGPEFLTYFNYEAQPDKSGLPSDRFSAERPEGSISTLTIQRTEQRDSAMYRCASSLAHRYEQYFGPGTRLTVT.

The CDR3 sequence is CAEGQGLDEQYF. In nucleotides, the CDR3 is TGTGCCGAGGGACAGGGCCTCGACGAGCAGTACTTC. The chain employs TRBV2 and TRBJ2-7; 9 nucleotides agree with TRBD1. Trimming cost V 11 bases and J 5 bases; bases outside gene matches: 7. The CDR3 has 12 amino acids. Germline V gene data show CDR1 as SNHLY and CDR2 as FYNNEI.

The J gene is TRBJ2-2, the V gene TRBV27; 8 positions agree with TRBD1. Germline V lookup: CDR1 MNHEY, CDR2 SMNVEV (reference sequence). Trimming cost V 4 bases and J 3 bases; bases outside gene matches: 4. The CDR3 spans 15 residues. The CDR3 coding sequence is TGTGCCAGCAGTTCGACAGGGGTTGACACCGGGGAGCTGTTTTTT. Translating gives CASSSTGVDTGELFF.

There are a few counts of this clone. The chain has TRBV6-6 and TRBJ1-2; D gene ambiguous. The CDR3 runs to 12 residues. The ends were cut back, 2 bases at V and 5 bases at J, with 6 bases in the middle. CDR1 and CDR2 (germline): MNHNY, SVGAGI (reference sequence). CDR3 region: CASSYPQYGYTF. The CDR3 nucleotides read TGTGCCAGCAGTTACCCGCAGTATGGCTACACCTTC.

The chain is built from TRBV27 and TRBJ1-2; 7 bases map to TRBD1. Germline-derived CDR1 and CDR2 are MNHEY and SMNVEV (reference sequence). The length of the CDR3 is 14 residues. The junction had 9 bases not matched to a gene; V was cut back by 3 bases and J by 8 bases. CDR3 in amino acids: CASSFRAGGSGYTF. The CDR3 nucleotides are TGTGCCAGCAGTTTCCGCGCAGGGGGGAGCGGCTACACCTTC.

The gene calls are TRBV5-4 and TRBJ2-1; 10 bases fit TRBD2. The ends lost 4 bases at V and 6 bases at J; junction bases unmatched: 16. The CDR3 length is 18 residues. Germline CDR1 reads SGHNT; CDR2 reads YYREEE (reference sequence). The CDR3 DNA follows: TGTGCCAGCAGCGTTACCCTCGCGTCACTAGCGGGGATCAATGAGCAGTTCTTC. Protein sequence: CASSVTLASLAGINEQFF.

The CDR3 nucleotides read TGTGCCAGCAGTTTAAGGAGGGGCGGGGAGCTGTTTTTT. Protein product: CASSLRRGGELFF. The chain employs TRBV28 and TRBJ2-2, with D perhaps TRBD2 (6 bases). CDR3 size: 13 residues. Per the germline V gene, CDR1 is MDHEN and CDR2 is SYDVKM. The V and J ends lost 2 bases and 7 bases respectively, with 8 bases between them.

The chain uses TRBV9 and TRBJ1-6; D gene uncertain. Germline V lookup: CDR1 SGDLS, CDR2 YYNGEE. Between the trimmed V and J ends, which lost 3 bases and 3 bases, there was a span of 7 bases. There are 14 residues in the CDR3. CDR3 residues: CASSEADYNSPLHF. The CDR3 region has the DNA TGTGCCAGCAGCGAGGCCGACTATAATTCACCCCTCCACTTT.

The chain recombines TRBV15 with TRBJ2-7, with TRBD1 identical over 7 bases. Germline trimming cut 3 bases from V and 6 bases from J; bases unmatched to any gene: 5. Germline V gene sequence: CDR1 LNHNV, CDR2 YYDKDF (reference sequence). This CDR3 comprises 13 residues. CDR3 residues: CATSSDRGREQYV. In DNA form, the CDR3 reads TGTGCCACCAGCAGTGATAGGGGGCGCGAGCAGTACGTC.

The J gene is TRBJ2-1, the V gene TRBV6-5; D is uncertain. Trimming took 3 bases from V and 5 from J, leaving 5 bases between them. The CDR3 contains 12 residues. Germline CDR1 MNHEY, CDR2 SVGAGI. The CDR3 is CASSYRDNEQFF. The CDR3 region has the DNA TGTGCCAGCAGTTATAGGGACAATGAGCAGTTCTTC.

This chain links TRBV5-4 with TRBJ2-2; 8 bases fit TRBD2. The CDR3 is made up of 15 amino acids. The germline gives CDR1 SGHNT, CDR2 YYREEE (reference sequence). The V gene end was trimmed by 2 bases and the J gene end by 2 bases; junction bases not matched to a gene: 2. CDR3 in amino acids: CASSLAGANTGELFF. The CDR3 DNA follows: TGTGCCAGCAGCTTAGCGGGGGCCAACACCGGGGAGCTGTTTTTT. Full variable domain (remainder filled in from reference TRBV5-4 and TRBJ2-2): ETGVTQSPTHLIKTRGQQVTLRCSSQSGHNTVSWYQQALGQGPQFIFQYYREEENGRGNFPPRFSGLQFPNYSSELNVNALELDDSALYLCASSLAGANTGELFFGEGSRLTVL.

This chain links TRBV4-3 with TRBJ2-7; 10 nucleotides align to TRBD2. Looked up from germline, CDR1 is LGHNA and CDR2 is YSLEER. The CDR3 consists of 15 residues. V trimming: 0 bases; J trimming: 4 bases; junction bases outside the gene matches: 3. The CDR3 reads CASSQELAGYYEQYV. The CDR3 nucleotides read TGCGCCAGCAGCCAAGAACTAGCGGGATATTACGAGCAGTACGTC.